This T cell receptor (beta chain) came from a study of T-cell memory formation after mild COVID-19. As for the study in general: There were largely donor-specific TCR clusters. Study observations and caveats: Nothing showed for sure that second-wave clones peaking on day 37 were SARS-CoV-2 specific.

5'RACE primed from the constant segment yielded TCR alpha and TCR beta cDNA libraries bearing sample barcodes and UMIs. From the 5' RACE reads, TCRdb called clonotypes with MiXCR, one entry per CDR3 protein. The table lists a few hundred thousand distinct CDR3 sequences, over 8.5% of them singletons, with 22% in the top ten. The V gene end was trimmed by 6 bases and the J gene end by 0 bases; junction bases not matched to a gene: 6. The CDR3 length is 17 residues. Germline values: CDR1 MNHNS, CDR2 SASEGT. Of note for this clonotype: Antigen unknown.

Sequencing was carried out using PBMCs or a T cell subset sorted from them (not recorded which). The chain joins TRBV6-1 to TRBJ2-6, with 9 bases that match TRBD1. This clonotype was obtained from a man younger than 35 who had mild COVID-19 (a few samples of this study predate the infection). Cell type and time point are not known. The CDR3 loop reads CASSPGTGISGANVLTF. The CDR3, as DNA: TGTGCCAGCAGCCCCGGGACAGGGATCTCTGGGGCCAACGTCCTGACTTTC.